The entry that follows covers one T cell receptor (beta chain) sequence. This sample stems from a study of blood T cell repertoires in COVID-19. Across the whole study: In each case, the material was cDNA or gDNA derived from T cells, B-cell-depleted T cells, or PBMCs.

The V and J ends lost 8 bases and 1 base respectively, with 18 bases between them. The CDR3 extends over 16 amino acids. CDR1 MDHEN and CDR2 SYDVKM come from the germline V gene. Followed longitudinally, the Seattle patients had been enrolled during active infection. Generated by immunoSEQ multiplex PCR, the TCRdb table keeps only in-frame clones and is missing some. Of around 160,000 clones in the sample, approximately 90% are singletons; the top ten hold about a tenth. The chain uses TRBV28 and TRBJ1-5, with TRBD1 as a possible D gene (5 bases). Sequencing was performed on peripheral blood. This receptor was identified in a woman in her seventies with COVID-19, enrolled during active disease. In DNA, the CDR3 is TGTGCCAGCCGAGAGACAGCCCGCGGAAGCAATCAGCCCCAGCATTTT. Amino acids: CASRETARGSNQPQHF.